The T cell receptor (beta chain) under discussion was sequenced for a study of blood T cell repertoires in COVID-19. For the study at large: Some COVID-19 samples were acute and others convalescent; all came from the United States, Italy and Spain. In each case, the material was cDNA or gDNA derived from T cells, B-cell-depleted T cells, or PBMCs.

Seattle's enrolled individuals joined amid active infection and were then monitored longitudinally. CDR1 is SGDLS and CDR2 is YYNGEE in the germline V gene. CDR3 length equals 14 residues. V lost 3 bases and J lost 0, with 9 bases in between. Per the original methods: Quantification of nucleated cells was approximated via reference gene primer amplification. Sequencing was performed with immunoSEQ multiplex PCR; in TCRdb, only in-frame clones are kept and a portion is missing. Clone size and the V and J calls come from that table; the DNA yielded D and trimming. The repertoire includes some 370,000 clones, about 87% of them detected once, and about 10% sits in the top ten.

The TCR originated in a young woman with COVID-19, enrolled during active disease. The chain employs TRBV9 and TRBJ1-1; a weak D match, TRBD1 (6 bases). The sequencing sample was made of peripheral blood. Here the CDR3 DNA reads TGTGCCAGCAGCGGGACAGTGATGAACACTGAAGCTTTCTTT. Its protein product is CASSGTVMNTEAFF.